A single sample is the source of the 12 T cell receptor beta chains below, sequenced in a study of tumor and adjacent non-tumor tissue in lung cancer. A modified ARM-PCR protocol with three rounds of nested PCR amplified TCRbeta. Each CDR3 protein gets one entry after TCRdb re-called the multiplex PCR reads with MiXCR. Here the sample spans 85,000 to 130,000 distinct CDR3 sequences, about 60% being singletons. The template was RNA from unsorted bulk tissue. This non-tumor lung sample came from over 3 cm beyond the tumor edge. Sequencing was carried out using distant non-tumor lung tissue. These receptors all stem from a man aged 30 to 45 with non-small cell lung cancer.

For this clonotype: The junction and the germline gene differ at one end; a read error may be behind it. The chain has TRBV11-2 and TRBJ2-7; D uncertain. From germline, CDR1 is SGHAT and CDR2 FQNNGV. This CDR3 comprises 15 residues. This CDR3 is CTSTQGWGSSYEQYF. CDR3 DNA sequence: TGTACCAGCACCCAAGGGTGGGGAAGTTCCTACGAGCAGTACTTC.

Comment on this clonotype: This CDR3 is missing its conserved last phenylalanine or tryptophan, likely due to a read error. The chain recombines TRBV20-1 with TRBJ2-5, with 9 positions matching TRBD2. The CDR3 contains 13 residues. V shed 7 bases and J 3 bases; nucleotides not matched to a gene: 6. Looked up from germline, CDR1 is DFQATT and CDR2 is SNEGSKA (reference sequence). As DNA, the CDR3 is TGCAGTGTGCCCCTAGCGGGAAAAGAGACCCAGTACTTA. Protein: CSVPLAGKETQYL.

A note on this clonotype: An end of the junction does not agree with germline; a read error may underlie this. V and J are TRBV20-1 and TRBJ2-5; TRBD1 might be the D (5 bases). Germline CDR1 and CDR2: DFQATT and SNEGSKA (reference sequence). CDR3 length: 11 amino acids. DNA for the CDR3: TGTAGTGCTACCCAACAGGAGAGCCAGTACTTC. This gives the protein CSATQQESQYF.

With regard to this clonotype: At one of its ends the junction is not consistent with the germline gene, which may arise from a read error. The J gene is TRBJ1-6, the V gene TRBV29-1; 9 nucleotides align to TRBD1. The V gene's germline CDR1 is SQVTM and CDR2 ANQGSEA. The CDR3 consists of 13 residues. In DNA form, the CDR3 reads TGCAGCGTTGTCCTGGACAGGGGTTCACTCCTCCACTTT. Translating gives CSVVLDRGSLLHF.

This clonotype has just a few counts. A much bigger clone sits one base away, suggesting this may be a read error. This rearrangement joins TRBV29-1 to TRBJ2-3; 10 positions agree with TRBD2. Germline V CDR1 and CDR2: SQVTM, ANQGSEA. CDR3 length equals 14 residues. This CDR3 is CSVGLAGDGDTLYF. The DNA for the CDR3 is TGCAGCGTTGGGCTAGCGGGGGACGGGGATACGCTGTATTTT.

This clonotype was recorded many times. The V gene is TRBV5-4, the J gene TRBJ1-5; maybe TRBD1 (6 bases). V lost 4 bases, J lost 5 bases, and 16 bases lay in between. This CDR3 is 15 amino acids long. Germline V gene lookup returns CDR1 SGHNT and CDR2 YYREEE (reference sequence). In DNA form, the CDR3 reads TGTGCCAGCAGCCCGGGGGCAGGGTTGGATCAGCCCCAGCATTTT. Translated, it gives CASSPGAGLDQPQHF.

On this clonotype itself: A junction boundary mismatches the germline segment, possibly from a read error. The V and J genes are TRBV4-1 and TRBJ2-2, with 13 bases aligning to TRBD2. CDR3 length: 16 amino acids. Germline V gene lookup returns CDR1 MGHRA and CDR2 YSYEKL. CDR3 DNA: TGCGCCAGCAGCCTAGGGACTAGCGGGAACACCGGGGAGCTGTCCTTT. Translating it yields CASSLGTSGNTGELSF.

The chain employs TRBV20-1 and TRBJ2-7, with 7 bases fitting TRBD2. With V trimmed by 7 bases and J by 2 bases, 11 bases remained unmatched. In germline, CDR1 is DFQATT, CDR2 SNEGSKA (reference sequence). This CDR3 comprises 14 residues. Here the CDR3 DNA reads TGCAGTGTTAAAGTACCCGGACTAGCCTACGAGCAGTACTTC. This sequence encodes CSVKVPGLAYEQYF.

There are a few counts of this clonotype. The chain joins TRBV7-9 to TRBJ1-3; D call uncertain. Per germline, CDR1 SEHNR and CDR2 FQNEAQ (reference sequence). V lost 1 base to trimming and J lost 4 bases, with 14 bases between them. The CDR3 has 16 residues. For the CDR3, the DNA is TGTGCCAGCAGCTTAGGGGCAGAGCGGTCGGGAAACACCATATATTTT. Translating gives CASSLGAERSGNTIYF.

The rearrangement links TRBV10-2 to TRBJ2-3, with D tentatively TRBD2 (5 bases). CDR1 is WSHSY, CDR2 SAAADI, per germline. With 0 bases removed from V and 5 bases from J, the gap between germline ends came to 9 bases. The CDR3 spans 14 residues. The CDR3 loop reads CASSESGRGDTQYF. The CDR3 nucleotides are TGCGCCAGCAGTGAGTCGGGCCGGGGAGATACGCAGTATTTT.

With regard to this clonotype: The germline gene is not matched at one end of the junction; a read error may be the cause. DNA for the CDR3: TGTGCCAGCTGCTTAACAGGCACTAGCGGAAACCAAGAGACCCAGTACTTC. Amino acid sequence: CASCLTGTSGNQETQYF. The chain links TRBV11-3 to TRBJ2-5, with 8 bases that match TRBD2. This CDR3 has 17 amino acids. In germline, CDR1 is SGHNT, CDR2 YENEEA.

This chain's CDR3 is CASSKADGQQCQPQHF. CDR3 DNA sequence: TGTGCCAGCAGCAAAGCAGACGGACAACAATGTCAGCCCCAGCATTTT. The gene calls are TRBV21-1 and TRBJ1-5; no DNA check was done on the table's D call, TRBD1. TRBV21-1 is a pseudogene. The CDR3 covers 16 residues.